The 9 T cell receptor beta chains in this list originate from one sample, sequenced in a study of T cell responses to AZD1222 COVID-19 vaccine. The assay was immunoSEQ multiplex PCR, and TCRdb's table has in-frame clones only and misses some. The sample records more than 75,000 clones, 90% being singletons. Sample: peripheral blood, taken on day 0 of AZD1222 vaccination. The receptors were sampled from an adult in good health.

The rearrangement uses TRBV6-2 or TRBV6-3 and TRBJ2-1, with 10 bases identical to TRBD2. Trimming cost V 6 bases and J 0 bases; bases outside gene matches: 14. CDR1 is MNHEY, CDR2 SVGEGT, per germline. CDR3 length: 19 residues. The CDR3 protein is CASSEASTSGWASYNEQFF. CDR3 coding DNA: TGTGCCAGCAGCGAAGCTTCGACTAGCGGGTGGGCCTCCTACAATGAGCAGTTCTTC.

The chain couples TRBV4-1 to TRBJ1-5, with a tentative D call TRBD1 (5 bases). Between the trimmed V and J ends, which lost 1 base and 5 bases, there was a span of 15 bases. The CDR3 covers 16 residues. CDR1 MGHRA and CDR2 YSYEKL come from the germline V gene. Here the CDR3 DNA reads TGCGCCAGCAGCCAAGTTCCGACAGCGCCCTATCAGCCCCAGCATTTT. Translated, it gives CASSQVPTAPYQPQHF.

This rearrangement joins TRBV28 to TRBJ1-4, with a tentative D call TRBD1 (6 bases). Deletions cut 6 bases from V and 5 bases from J, with 19 bases between. CDR1 and CDR2 (germline): MDHEN, SYDVKM. The CDR3 has 16 amino acids. CDR3 protein: CASRYLNRDQNEKLFF. The CDR3 DNA sequence: TGTGCCAGCAGGTACCTGAACAGGGACCAGAATGAAAAACTGTTTTTT.

As concerns this clone: Within the sample, other DNA sequences also encode this same CDR3. This chain joins TRBV30 and TRBJ1-2; D not certain. V dropped 0 bases and J dropped 0 bases, with 5 bases sitting between them. The CDR3 extends over 13 amino acids. CDR1 is GTSNPN, CDR2 SVGIG, per germline (reference sequence). CDR3 bases: TGTGCCTGGAGTGTCGAAGCTAACTATGGCTACACCTTC. It yields the protein CAWSVEANYGYTF.

The genes are TRBV29-1 and TRBJ2-7, with D perhaps matching TRBD1 (6 bases). Looked up from germline, CDR1 is SQVTM and CDR2 is ANQGSEA. This CDR3 comprises 14 residues. The V end was cut by 4 bases, the J end by 2 bases, with 15 bases between. DNA for the CDR3: TGCAGCGTTGGGCAGGGGAGCGGAGCCTACGAGCAGTACTTC. The encoded protein is CSVGQGSGAYEQYF.

The CDR3, as DNA: TGTGCCAGCAGCCCTCGCCGCCACGAGCAGTACTTC. Its translation is CASSPRRHEQYF. This chain joins TRBV3-1 (or the pseudogene TRBV3-2) and TRBJ2-7; the D is unclear. The V gene lost 4 bases and the J gene lost 5 bases, with 9 bases spanning the gap. CDR3 size: 12 residues. CDR1 is LGHDT, CDR2 YNNKEL, per germline (reference sequence).

The rearrangement joins TRBV7-8 to TRBJ1-4; D call uncertain. V was clipped by 5 bases and J by 0 bases, with 4 bases between them. Germline loops: CDR1 SGHVS, CDR2 FQNEAQ. CDR3 length: 13 residues. The CDR3 is CASSRTTNEKLFF. The CDR3, as DNA: TGTGCCAGCAGCCGCACAACTAATGAAAAACTGTTTTTT.

J is TRBJ2-7 and V is TRBV10-3, with D perhaps TRBD1 (6 bases). Germline lookup yields CDR1 ENHRY and CDR2 SYGVKD. The CDR3 length is 14 residues. V lost 0 bases and J lost 6, with 12 bases in between. Here the CDR3 DNA reads TGTGCCATCAGTGAGTCTAAGGGACACCTCGAGCAGTACTTC. This encodes CAISESKGHLEQYF.

The chain is built from TRBV3-1 (or the pseudogene TRBV3-2) and TRBJ1-1, with D perhaps matching TRBD1 (5 bases). The CDR3 spans 15 residues. CDR1 LGHDT and CDR2 YNNKEL come from the germline V gene (reference sequence). The V gene lost 0 bases and the J gene lost 5 bases, with 13 bases spanning the gap. The CDR3 is CASSQEAGPGTEAFF. The CDR3 DNA reads as TGTGCCAGCAGCCAAGAGGCGGGGCCGGGGACTGAAGCTTTCTTT.